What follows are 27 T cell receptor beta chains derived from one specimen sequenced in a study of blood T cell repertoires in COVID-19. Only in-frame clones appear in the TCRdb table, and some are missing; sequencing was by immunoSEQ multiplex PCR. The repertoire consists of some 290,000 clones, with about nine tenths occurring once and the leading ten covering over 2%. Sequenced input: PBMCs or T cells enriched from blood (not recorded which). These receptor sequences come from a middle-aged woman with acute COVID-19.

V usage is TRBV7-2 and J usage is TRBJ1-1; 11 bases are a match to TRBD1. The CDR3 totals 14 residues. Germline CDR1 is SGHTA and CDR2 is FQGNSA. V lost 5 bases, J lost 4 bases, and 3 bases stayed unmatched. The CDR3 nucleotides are TGTGCCAGCAGCCAGGGGACAGGGGGCACTGAAGCTTTCTTT. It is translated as CASSQGTGGTEAFF.

In DNA, the CDR3 is TGCGCCAGCAGCTTGGGCCCGGGTGGAAACACCATATATTTT. Its translation: CASSLGPGGNTIYF. The rearrangement joins TRBV5-1 to TRBJ1-3; D is unclear. V lost 0 bases to trimming and J lost 3 bases, with 7 bases between them. The germline gives CDR1 SGHRS, CDR2 YFSETQ. CDR3 length: 14 amino acids.

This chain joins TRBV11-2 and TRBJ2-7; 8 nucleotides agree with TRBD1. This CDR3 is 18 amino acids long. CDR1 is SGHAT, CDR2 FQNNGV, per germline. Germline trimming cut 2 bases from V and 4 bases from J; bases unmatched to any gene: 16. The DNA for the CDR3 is TGTGCCAGCAGCTTAATGGAGACAGGGGAAGGGTATAAGTACGAGCAGTACTTC. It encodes CASSLMETGEGYKYEQYF.

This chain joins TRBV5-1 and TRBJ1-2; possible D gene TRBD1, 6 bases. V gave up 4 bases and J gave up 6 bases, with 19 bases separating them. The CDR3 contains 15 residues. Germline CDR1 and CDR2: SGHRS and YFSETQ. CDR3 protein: CASSNLTTGSHGYTF. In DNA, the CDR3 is TGCGCCAGCAGCAATCTAACTACAGGGTCTCATGGCTACACCTTC.

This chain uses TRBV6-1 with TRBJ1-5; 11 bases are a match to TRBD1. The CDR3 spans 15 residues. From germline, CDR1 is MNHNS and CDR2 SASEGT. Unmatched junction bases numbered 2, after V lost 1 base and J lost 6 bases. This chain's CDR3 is CASSEGGTGGQPQHF. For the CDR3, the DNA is TGTGCCAGCAGTGAAGGAGGGACAGGGGGTCAGCCCCAGCATTTT.

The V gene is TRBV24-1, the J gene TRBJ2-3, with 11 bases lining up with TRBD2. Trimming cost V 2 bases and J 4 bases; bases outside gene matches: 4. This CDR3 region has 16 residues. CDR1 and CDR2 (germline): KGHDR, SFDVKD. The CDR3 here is CATSDSRLAGPDTQYF. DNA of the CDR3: TGTGCCACCAGTGATTCTAGACTAGCGGGGCCAGATACGCAGTATTTT.

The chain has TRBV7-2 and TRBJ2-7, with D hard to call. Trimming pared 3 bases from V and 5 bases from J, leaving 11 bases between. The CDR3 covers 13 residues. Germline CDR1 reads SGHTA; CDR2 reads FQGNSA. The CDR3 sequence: CASSFRVIDEQYF. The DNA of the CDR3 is TGTGCCAGCAGCTTCCGGGTTATAGACGAGCAGTACTTC.

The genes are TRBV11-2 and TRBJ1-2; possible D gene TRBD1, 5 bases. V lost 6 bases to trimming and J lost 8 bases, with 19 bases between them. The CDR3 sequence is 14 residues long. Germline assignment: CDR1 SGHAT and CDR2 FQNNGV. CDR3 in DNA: TGTGCCAGCAGATCAGGCCGGCAGGGAGGGGGCTACACCTTC. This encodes CASRSGRQGGGYTF.

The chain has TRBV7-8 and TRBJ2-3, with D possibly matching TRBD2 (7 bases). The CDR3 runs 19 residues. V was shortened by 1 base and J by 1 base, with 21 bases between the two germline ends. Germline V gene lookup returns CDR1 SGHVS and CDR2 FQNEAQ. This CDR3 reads CASSLVGRGQIAGTDTQYF. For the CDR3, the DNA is TGTGCCAGCAGCTTAGTTGGGCGGGGGCAGATCGCGGGCACAGATACGCAGTATTTT.

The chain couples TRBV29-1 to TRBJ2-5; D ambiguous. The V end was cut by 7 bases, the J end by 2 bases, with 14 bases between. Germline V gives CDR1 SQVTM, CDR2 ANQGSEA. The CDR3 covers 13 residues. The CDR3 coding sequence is TGCAGCGCCGGAGCGACGACGCAAGAGACCCAGTACTTC. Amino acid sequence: CSAGATTQETQYF.

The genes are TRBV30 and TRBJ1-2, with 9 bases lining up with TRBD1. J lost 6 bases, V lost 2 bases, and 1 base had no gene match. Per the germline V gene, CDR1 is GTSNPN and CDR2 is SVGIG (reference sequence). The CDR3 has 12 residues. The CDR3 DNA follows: TGTGCCTGGAGTACAGGGGGCCATGGCTACACCTTC. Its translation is CAWSTGGHGYTF.

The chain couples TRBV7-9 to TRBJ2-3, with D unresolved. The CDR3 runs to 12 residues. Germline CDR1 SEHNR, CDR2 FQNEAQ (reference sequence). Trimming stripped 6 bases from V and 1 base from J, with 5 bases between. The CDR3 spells CASSRGTDTQYF. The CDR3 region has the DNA TGTGCCAGCAGTCGGGGCACAGATACGCAGTATTTT.

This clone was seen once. CDR3 sequence: CASSLGGASEKLFF. For the CDR3, the DNA is TGTGCCAGCAGTTTGGGGGGGGCGTCTGAAAAACTGTTTTTT. The chain uses TRBV27 and TRBJ1-4, with D perhaps TRBD1 (6 bases). The CDR3 covers 14 residues. Trimming took 3 bases from V and 7 from J, leaving 12 bases between them. Germline CDR1 MNHEY, CDR2 SMNVEV (reference sequence). The whole variable domain, filled in from reference TRBV27 and TRBJ1-4, reads EAQVTQNPRYLITVTGKKLTVTCSQNMNHEYMSWYRQDPGLGLRQIYYSMNVEVTDKGDVPEGYKVSRKEKRNFPLILESPSPNQTSLYFCASSLGGASEKLFFGSGTQLSVL.

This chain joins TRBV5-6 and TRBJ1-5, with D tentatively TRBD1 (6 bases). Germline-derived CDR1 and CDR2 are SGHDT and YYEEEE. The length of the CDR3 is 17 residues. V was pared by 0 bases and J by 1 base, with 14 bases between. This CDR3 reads CASSLGLGGKSNQPQHF. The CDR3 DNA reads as TGTGCCAGCAGCTTGGGGTTAGGGGGTAAGAGCAATCAGCCCCAGCATTTT.

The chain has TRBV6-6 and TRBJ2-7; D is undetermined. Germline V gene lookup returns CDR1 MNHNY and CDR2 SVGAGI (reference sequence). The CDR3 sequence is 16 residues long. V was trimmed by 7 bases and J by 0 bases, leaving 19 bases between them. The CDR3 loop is CASNPRHEQSSYEQYF. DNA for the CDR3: TGTGCCAGCAATCCGAGACACGAACAGAGCTCCTACGAGCAGTACTTC.

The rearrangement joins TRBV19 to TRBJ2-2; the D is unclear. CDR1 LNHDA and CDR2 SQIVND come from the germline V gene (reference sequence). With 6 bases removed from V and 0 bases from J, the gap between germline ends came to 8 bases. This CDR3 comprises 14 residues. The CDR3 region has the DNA TGTGCCAGTAGAGTCACAACGAACACCGGGGAGCTGTTTTTT. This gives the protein CASRVTTNTGELFF.

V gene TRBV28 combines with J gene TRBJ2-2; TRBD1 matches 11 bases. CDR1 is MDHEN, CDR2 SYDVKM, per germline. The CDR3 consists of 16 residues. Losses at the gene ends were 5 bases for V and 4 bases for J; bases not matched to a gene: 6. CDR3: CASSPGTGGSTGELFF. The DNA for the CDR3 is TGTGCCAGCAGTCCTGGGACAGGGGGGAGCACCGGGGAGCTGTTTTTT.

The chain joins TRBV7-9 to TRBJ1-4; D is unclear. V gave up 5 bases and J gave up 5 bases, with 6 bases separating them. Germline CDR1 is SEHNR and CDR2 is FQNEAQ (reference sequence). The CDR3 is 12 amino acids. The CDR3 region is CASSLSNEKLFF. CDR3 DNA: TGTGCCAGCAGCCTATCAAATGAAAAACTGTTTTTT. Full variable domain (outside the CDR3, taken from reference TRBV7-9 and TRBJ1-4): DTGVSQNPRHKITKRGQNVTFRCDPISEHNRLYWYRQTLGQGPEFLTYFQNEAQLEKSRLLSDRFSAERPKGSFSTLEIQRTEQGDSAMYLCASSLSNEKLFFGSGTQLSVL.

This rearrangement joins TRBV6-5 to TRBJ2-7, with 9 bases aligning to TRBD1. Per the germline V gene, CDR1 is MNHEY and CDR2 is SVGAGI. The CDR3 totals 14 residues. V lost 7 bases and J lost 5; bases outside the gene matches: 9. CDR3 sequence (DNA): TGTGCCAGCACTTCGCCAGGGACAGGGCACGAGCAGTACTTC. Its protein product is CASTSPGTGHEQYF.

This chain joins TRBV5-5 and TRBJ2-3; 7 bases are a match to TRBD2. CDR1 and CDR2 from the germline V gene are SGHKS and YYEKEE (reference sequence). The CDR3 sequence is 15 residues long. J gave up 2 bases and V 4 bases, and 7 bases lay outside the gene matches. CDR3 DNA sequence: TGTGCCAGCAGCCTCCGGGACTATATCACAGATACGCAGTATTTT. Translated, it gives CASSLRDYITDTQYF.

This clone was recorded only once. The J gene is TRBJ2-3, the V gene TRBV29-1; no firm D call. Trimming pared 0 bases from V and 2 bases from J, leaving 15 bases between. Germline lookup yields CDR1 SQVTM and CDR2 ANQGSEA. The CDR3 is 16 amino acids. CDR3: CSVEDPIGDFTDTQYF. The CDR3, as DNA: TGCAGCGTTGAAGACCCGATCGGTGACTTCACAGATACGCAGTATTTT.

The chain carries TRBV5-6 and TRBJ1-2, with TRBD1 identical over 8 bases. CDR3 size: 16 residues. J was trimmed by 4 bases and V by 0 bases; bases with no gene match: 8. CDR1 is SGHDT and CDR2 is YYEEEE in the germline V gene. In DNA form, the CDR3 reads TGTGCCAGCAGCTTGGGGACAGGGCAAGGAGGCTATGGCTACACCTTC. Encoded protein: CASSLGTGQGGYGYTF.

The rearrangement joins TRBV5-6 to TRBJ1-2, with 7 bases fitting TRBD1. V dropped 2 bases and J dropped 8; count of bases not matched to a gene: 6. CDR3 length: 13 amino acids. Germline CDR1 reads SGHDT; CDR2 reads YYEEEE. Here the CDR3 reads CASSFGQAGGYTF. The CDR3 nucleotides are TGTGCCAGCAGCTTCGGACAGGCGGGAGGCTACACCTTC.

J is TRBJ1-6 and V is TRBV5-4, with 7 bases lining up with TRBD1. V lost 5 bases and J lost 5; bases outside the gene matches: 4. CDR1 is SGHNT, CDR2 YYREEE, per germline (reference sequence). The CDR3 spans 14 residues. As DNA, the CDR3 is TGTGCCAGCAGTTTCGGGACAGATAATTCACCCCTCCACTTT. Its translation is CASSFGTDNSPLHF.

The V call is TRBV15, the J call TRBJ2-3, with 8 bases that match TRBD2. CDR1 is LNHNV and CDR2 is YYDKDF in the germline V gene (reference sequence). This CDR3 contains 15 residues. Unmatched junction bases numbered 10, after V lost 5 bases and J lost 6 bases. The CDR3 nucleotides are TGTGCCACCAGCGGAACTTCCGGGACTAGGGATACGCAGTATTTT. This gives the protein CATSGTSGTRDTQYF.

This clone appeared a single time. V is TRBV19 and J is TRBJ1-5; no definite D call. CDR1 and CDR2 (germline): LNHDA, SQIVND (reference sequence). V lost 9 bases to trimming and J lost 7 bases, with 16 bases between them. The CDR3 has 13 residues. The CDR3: CASVLDPRQPQHF. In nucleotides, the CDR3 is TGTGCCAGCGTCCTAGACCCGAGGCAGCCCCAGCATTTT. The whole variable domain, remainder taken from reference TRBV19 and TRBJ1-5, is DGGITQSPKYLFRKEGQNVTLSCEQNLNHDAMYWYRQDPGQGLRLIYYSQIVNDFQKGDIAEGYSVSREKKESFPLTVTSAQKNPTAFYLCASVLDPRQPQHFGDGTRLSIL.

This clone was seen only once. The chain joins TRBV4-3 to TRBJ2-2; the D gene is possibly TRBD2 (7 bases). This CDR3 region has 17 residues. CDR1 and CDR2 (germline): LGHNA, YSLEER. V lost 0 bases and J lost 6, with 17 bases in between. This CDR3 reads CASSQEGGPGRAGELFF. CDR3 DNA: TGCGCCAGCAGCCAAGAGGGGGGCCCGGGGAGGGCCGGGGAGCTGTTTTTT.